This T cell receptor beta chain stems from a study of blood T cell repertoires in COVID-19. The CDR3 covers 14 residues. From germline, CDR1 is MNHEY and CDR2 SVGAGI. Trimming at V came to 4 bases and at J to 6 bases, leaving 4 bases not matched to a gene. Study processing details: Nucleated cell number was recorded as an estimate derived from reference gene primer amplification. Assay used: immunoSEQ multiplex PCR; TCRdb lists only in-frame clones, some missing. Clone size and V and J calls were adopted from that table, with D and trimming inferred from the DNA. In the table there are just under 65,000 clones, roughly 85% of which are singletons.

V usage is TRBV6-5 and J usage is TRBJ1-4; 8 bases agree with TRBD1. What was sequenced was peripheral blood. The sequence came from a man aged 40-49 years with acute or convalescent COVID-19. The CDR3 loop reads CASSFQGADEKLFF. In DNA, the CDR3 is TGTGCCAGCAGTTTCCAGGGGGCAGATGAAAAACTGTTTTTT.